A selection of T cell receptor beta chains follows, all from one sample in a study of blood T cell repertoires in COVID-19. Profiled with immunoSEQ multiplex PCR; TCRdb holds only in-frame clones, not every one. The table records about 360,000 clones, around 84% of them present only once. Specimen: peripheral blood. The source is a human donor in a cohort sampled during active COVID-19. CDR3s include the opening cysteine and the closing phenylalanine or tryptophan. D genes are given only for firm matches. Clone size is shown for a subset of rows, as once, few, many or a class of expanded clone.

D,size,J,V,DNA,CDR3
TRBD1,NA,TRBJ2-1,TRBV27,TGTGCCAGCAGTTTGGACAGGGGGAGCTACAATGAGCAGTTCTTC,CASSLDRGSYNEQFF
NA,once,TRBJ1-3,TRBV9,TGTGCCAGCAGCGTAGAACCTGACAGTTACTCTGGAAACACCATATATTTT,CASSVEPDSYSGNTIYF
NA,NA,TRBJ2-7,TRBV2,TGTGCCAGCACCAGGGGGGAGCCGCTTGGGGAGCAGTACTTC,CASTRGEPLGEQYF
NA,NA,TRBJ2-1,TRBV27,TGTGCCAGCAGTTTGAGGATGGGAGGCAATGAGCAGTTCTTC,CASSLRMGGNEQFF
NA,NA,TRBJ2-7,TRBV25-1,TGTGCCAGCAGTGGTTTGTCCTACTACGAGCAGTACTTC,CASSGLSYYEQYF
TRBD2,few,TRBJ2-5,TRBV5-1,TGCGCCAGCAGAGGAATGGCGGGAGCGGGTGAGACCCAGTACTTC,CASRGMAGAGETQYF
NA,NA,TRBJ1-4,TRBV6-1,TGTGCCAGCAGTGAAAGCGGGCCCCTAAATGAAAAACTGTTTTTT,CASSESGPLNEKLFF
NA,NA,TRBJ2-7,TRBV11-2,TGTGCCAGCAGCTTAGGAGCTAGAGTGGACGAGCAGTACTTC,CASSLGARVDEQYF
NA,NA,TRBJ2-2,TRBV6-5,TGTGCTTCGGGGGTGAGCACCGGGGAGCTGTTTTTT,CASGVSTGELFF
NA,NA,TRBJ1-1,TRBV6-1,TGTGCCAGCCATCAGGGTAGCACTGAAGCTTTCTTT,CASHQGSTEAFF
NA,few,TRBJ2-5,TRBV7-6,TGTGCCAGCAGCTTAGGCCTGGACAGTGAATACCAAGAGACCCAGTACTTC,CASSLGLDSEYQETQYF
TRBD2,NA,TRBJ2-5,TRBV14,TGTGCCAGCAGCCAAGGGGTATCTAGCGGTGGGGAGACCCAGTACTTC,CASSQGVSSGGETQYF
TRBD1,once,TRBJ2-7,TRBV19,TGTGCCAGTACCACCACCGGGACAGCCTTTGAAGGCGAGCAGTACTTC,CASTTTGTAFEGEQYF
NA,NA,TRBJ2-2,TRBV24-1,TGTGCCACCAGTGACTCCGGGACCGGGGAGCTGTTTTTT,CATSDSGTGELFF
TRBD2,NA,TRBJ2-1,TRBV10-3,TGTGCCATCAGTTCCTTTCGGGGGGAGAATGAGCAGTTCTTC,CAISSFRGENEQFF
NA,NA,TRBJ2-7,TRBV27,TGTGCCAGCAGTATGACAGTTCGATACGAGCAGTACTTC,CASSMTVRYEQYF
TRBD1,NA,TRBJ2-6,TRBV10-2,TGCGCCAGCAGTGAGGACAGGGGTCAAGGGGCCAACGTCCTGACTTTC,CASSEDRGQGANVLTF
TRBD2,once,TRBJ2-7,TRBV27,TGTGCCAGCAGTTTGTCGACGGGAGGTTCCTACGAGCAGTACTTC,CASSLSTGGSYEQYF
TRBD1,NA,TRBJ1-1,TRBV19,TGTGCCAGTAGTAACCTCCTCGGACAGGGGTGGAACACTGAAGCTTTCTTT,CASSNLLGQGWNTEAFF
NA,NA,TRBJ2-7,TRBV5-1,TGCGCCAGCAGCTTGGGGAACAGGTCCTCCTACGAGCAGTACTTC,CASSLGNRSSYEQYF
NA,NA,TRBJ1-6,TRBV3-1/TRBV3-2,TGTGCCAGCAGCCAAAACCCGGTTTCAGGTTCACCCCTCCACTTT,CASSQNPVSGSPLHF
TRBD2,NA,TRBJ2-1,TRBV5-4,TGTGCCAGCAGCTTGGCTAGCGGGACGTGGAGTGAGCAGTTCTTC,CASSLASGTWSEQFF
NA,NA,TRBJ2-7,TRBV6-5,TGTGCCAGCATCGCGGACAGTTACTACGAGCAGTACTTC,CASIADSYYEQYF
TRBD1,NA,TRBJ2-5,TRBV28,TGTGCCAGCAGTTCCCGGACAGGGGGCAAAGAGACCCAGTACTTC,CASSSRTGGKETQYF
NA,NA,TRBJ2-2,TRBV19,TGTGCCAGCAAGAAGTATAGTGACACCGGGGAGCTGTTTTTT,CASKKYSDTGELFF
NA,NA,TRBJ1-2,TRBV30,TGTGCCTGGAGTGTAGATTTTGGGGGCAGCTATGGCTACACCTTC,CAWSVDFGGSYGYTF
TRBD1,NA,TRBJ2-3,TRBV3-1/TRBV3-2,TGTGCCAGCAGCCAAGTGAGGACAGGGGGCACAGATACGCAGTATTTT,CASSQVRTGGTDTQYF
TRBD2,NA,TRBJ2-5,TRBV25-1,TGTGCCAGCAGTGAATATGCGCCCGGGACTAGCGGAGAGACCCAGTACTTC,CASSEYAPGTSGETQYF
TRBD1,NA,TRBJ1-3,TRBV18,TGTGCCAGCTCACCATTCCTTACAGGGGGAGTCTCTGGAAACACCATATATTTT,CASSPFLTGGVSGNTIYF
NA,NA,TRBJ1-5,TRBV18,TGTGCCAGCTCACCAGACACAAGCCAGCCCCAGCATTTT,CASSPDTSQPQHF
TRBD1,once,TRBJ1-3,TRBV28,TGTGCCAGCAGTTTCTCTGACAGGGGGCGATGGGGAAACACCATATATTTT,CASSFSDRGRWGNTIYF
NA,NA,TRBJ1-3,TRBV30,TGTGCCTGGCCTCAACTCTCTGGAAACACCATATATTTT,CAWPQLSGNTIYF
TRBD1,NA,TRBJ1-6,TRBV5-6,TGTGCCAGCAGCTTGGAGAAGGGGACAGGGCTACGGAATTCACCCCTCCACTTT,CASSLEKGTGLRNSPLHF
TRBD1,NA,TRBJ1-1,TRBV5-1,TGCGCCAGCAGCTTGGCCTTTGGAGGGGGCTTTCCTGAAGCTTTCTTT,CASSLAFGGGFPEAFF
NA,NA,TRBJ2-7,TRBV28,TGTGCCAGCATATCGCAGGGCCCCTACGAGCAGTACTTC,CASISQGPYEQYF
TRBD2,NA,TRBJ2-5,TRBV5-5,TGTGCCAGCAGGGGACCTACGTGGAGGGAGGGAGAGACCCAGTACTTC,CASRGPTWREGETQYF
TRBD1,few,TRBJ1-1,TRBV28,TGTGCCAGCAGTTCCGGGACAGATACTGAAGCTTTCTTT,CASSSGTDTEAFF
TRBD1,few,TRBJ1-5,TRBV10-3,TGTGCCATCAGTGACCCTCGACAGGGAGGTAGCAATCAGCCCCAGCATTTT,CAISDPRQGGSNQPQHF
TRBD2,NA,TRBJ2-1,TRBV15,TGTGCCACCAGCAGAAGACCGAGCGGGAGCACCTACAATGAGCAGTTCTTC,CATSRRPSGSTYNEQFF
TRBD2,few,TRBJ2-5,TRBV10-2,TGCGCCAGCAGTGAGTCACTAGCGGGGGGCCAAGAGACCCAGTACTTC,CASSESLAGGQETQYF
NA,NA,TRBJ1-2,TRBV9,TGTGCCAGCAGCGTAGTCCCCCCGACAGCCGTAAATGGCTACACCTTC,CASSVVPPTAVNGYTF
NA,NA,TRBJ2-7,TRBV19,TGTGCCAGTAGTAAAGAAAGGACTCCCTTCTCCTACGAGCAGTACTTC,CASSKERTPFSYEQYF
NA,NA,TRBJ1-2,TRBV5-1,TGCGCCAGCAGCTTGCTCGGGACAACAGCTAACTATGGCTACACCTTC,CASSLLGTTANYGYTF
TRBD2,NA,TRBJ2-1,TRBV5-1,TGCGCCAGCAGCTTGTCTGGGACTAGCGGCTACAATGAGCAGTTCTTC,CASSLSGTSGYNEQFF
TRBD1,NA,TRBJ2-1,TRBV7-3,TGTGCCAGCAGCTGGGGACAGGGGGCGCCCCATGAGCAGTTCTTC,CASSWGQGAPHEQFF
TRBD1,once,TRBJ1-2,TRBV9,TGTGCCAGCAGCCCCGGGACAGCTAACTATGGCTACACCTTC,CASSPGTANYGYTF
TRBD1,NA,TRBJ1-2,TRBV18,TGTGCCAGCTCACCCCGGGACAGGGGTTGGGGCTACACCTTC,CASSPRDRGWGYTF
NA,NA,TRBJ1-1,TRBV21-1,TGTGCCAGCATCGCCTTTACAGGGATTGGGAACACTGAAGCTTTCTTT,CASIAFTGIGNTEAFF
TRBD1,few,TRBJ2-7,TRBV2,TGTGCCAGCAGTGAAGGGACAGGGACCTACGAGCAGTACTTC,CASSEGTGTYEQYF
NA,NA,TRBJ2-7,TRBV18,TGTGCCAGCTCACCAGCCGGCTGGGCCATGGGCGAGCAGTACTTC,CASSPAGWAMGEQYF
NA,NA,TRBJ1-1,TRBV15,TGTGCCACCAGCAGAGATCAGTCCGTAATGGCTGAAGCTTTCTTT,CATSRDQSVMAEAFF
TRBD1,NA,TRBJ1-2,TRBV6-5,TGTGCCAGCACTTCCCCCGGGACAGCCTATGGCTACACCTTC,CASTSPGTAYGYTF